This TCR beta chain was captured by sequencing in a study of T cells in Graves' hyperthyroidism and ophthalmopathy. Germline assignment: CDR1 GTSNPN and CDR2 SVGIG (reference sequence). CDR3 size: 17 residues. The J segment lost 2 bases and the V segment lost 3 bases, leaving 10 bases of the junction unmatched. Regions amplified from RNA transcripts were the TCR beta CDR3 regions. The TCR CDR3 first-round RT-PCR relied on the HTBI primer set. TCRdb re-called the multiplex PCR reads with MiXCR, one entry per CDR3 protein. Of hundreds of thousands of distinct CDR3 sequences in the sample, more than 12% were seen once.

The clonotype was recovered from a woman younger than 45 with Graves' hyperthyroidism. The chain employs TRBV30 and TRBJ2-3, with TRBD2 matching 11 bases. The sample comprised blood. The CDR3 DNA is TGTGCCTGGAGCGCAAAGGGACTAGCGGAAATCACAGATACGCAGTATTTT. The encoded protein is CAWSAKGLAEITDTQYF.